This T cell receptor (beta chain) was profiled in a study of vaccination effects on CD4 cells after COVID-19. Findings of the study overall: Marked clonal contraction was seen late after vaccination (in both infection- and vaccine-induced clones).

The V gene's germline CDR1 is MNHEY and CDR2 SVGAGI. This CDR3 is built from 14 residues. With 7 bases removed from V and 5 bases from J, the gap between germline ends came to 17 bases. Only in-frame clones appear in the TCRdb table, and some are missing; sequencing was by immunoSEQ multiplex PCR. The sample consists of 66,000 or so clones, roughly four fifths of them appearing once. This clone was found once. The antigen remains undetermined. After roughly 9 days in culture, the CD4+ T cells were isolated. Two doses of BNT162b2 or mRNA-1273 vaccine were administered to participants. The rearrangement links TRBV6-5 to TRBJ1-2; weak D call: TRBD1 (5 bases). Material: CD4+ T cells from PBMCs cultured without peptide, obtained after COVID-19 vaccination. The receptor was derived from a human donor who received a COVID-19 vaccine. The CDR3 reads CASTTGREAYGYTF. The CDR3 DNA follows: TGTGCCAGCACAACCGGCAGGGAGGCGTATGGCTACACCTTC.